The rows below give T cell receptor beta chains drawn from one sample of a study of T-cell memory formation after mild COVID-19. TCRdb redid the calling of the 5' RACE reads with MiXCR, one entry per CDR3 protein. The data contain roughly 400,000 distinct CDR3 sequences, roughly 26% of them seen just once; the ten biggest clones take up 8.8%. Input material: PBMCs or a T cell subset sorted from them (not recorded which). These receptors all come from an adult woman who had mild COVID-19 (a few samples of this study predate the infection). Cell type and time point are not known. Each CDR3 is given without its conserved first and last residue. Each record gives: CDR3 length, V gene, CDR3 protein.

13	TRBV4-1	ASSPGTGVGYEQY
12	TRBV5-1	ASSFGGLGGELF
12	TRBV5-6	ASSLAGAGHEQY
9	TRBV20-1	SARGSDEQY
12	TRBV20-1	SASSGGSANEQF
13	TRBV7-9	ASSLVVSGANVLT
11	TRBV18	ASSTHTTDTQY
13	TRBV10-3	ATGQGPSYNSPLH
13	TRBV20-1	SARPGQLPNNEQF
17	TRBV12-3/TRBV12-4	ASSSGQLAGGFVRETQY
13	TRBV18	ASSPWDRATYEQY
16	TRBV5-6	ASSLVGSGRMAKNIQY
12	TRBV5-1	ASRRTGGINEQF
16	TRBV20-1	SASRQTRRFGNTDTQY
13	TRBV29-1	SVWDRPLMNTEAF